Listed below are T cell receptor beta chains from one sample, sequenced in a study of T cell repertoires in cytomegalovirus infection. Using its own MiXCR run on the reads, TCRdb lists one record per CDR3 protein. Altogether 250,000 to 300,000 distinct CDR3 sequences are present, about 20% being singletons, with the ten largest covering roughly a fifth. These receptors have no known antigen. The source material was cultured PBMCs, sampled from culture after CMV antigen stimulation. Source of these receptors: a human donor in good health (CMV status not recorded). Some clones in this sample may be carry-over from other donors' samples. Both conserved end residues are part of each CDR3. A D gene is named only where the DNA matches it firmly. Rows give clone size only sometimes, using once, few, many, or a class for an expanded clone.

TGTGCCAGCAGTGGCCCTAACTATGGCTACACCTTC	CASSGPNYGYTF	NA	TRBJ1-2	NA	TRBV2
TGTGCCAGCAGCATACTTCCTACAGGGTGGGCGAGCACAGATACGCAGTATTTT	CASSILPTGWASTDTQYF	NA	TRBJ2-3	NA	TRBV5-6
TGTGCCACTAAAGGGCGAACGGGGGGGACTGAAGCTTTCTTT	CATKGRTGGTEAFF	few	TRBJ1-1	NA	TRBV12-3/TRBV12-4
TGTGCCAGCACCCCGAACGCAGGGCGAAACAATGAGCAGTTCTTC	CASTPNAGRNNEQFF	few	TRBJ2-1	NA	TRBV12-3/TRBV12-4
TGTGCCAGCAGTCCAGGGGGGGCTCGGTATGGCTACACCTTC	CASSPGGARYGYTF	NA	TRBJ1-2	TRBD1	TRBV27
TGTGCCAGCAGCTTAGTTGGGGGACAGGGGGCCTCCGGGGAAAAACTGTTTTTT	CASSLVGGQGASGEKLFF	few	TRBJ1-4	TRBD1	TRBV7-2
TGTGCCAGCAGTTACCGGGGCTACAATGAGCAGTTCTTC	CASSYRGYNEQFF	NA	TRBJ2-1	NA	TRBV6-2/TRBV6-3
TGTGCCAGCAGTGTACAGGGAACAGATACGCAGTATTTT	CASSVQGTDTQYF	few	TRBJ2-3	NA	TRBV12-3/TRBV12-4
TGTGCCATCAGTGGTGACAGCAATAATTCACCCCTCCACTTT	CAISGDSNNSPLHF	few	TRBJ1-6	NA	TRBV10-3
TGTGCCAGCAGTTTAGCAGGCACCGAGAGCGTGCAGTTCTTC	CASSLAGTESVQFF	many	TRBJ2-1	NA	TRBV12-3/TRBV12-4
TGTGCCAGCAGCTTAGGTCCGACAGGGCCTAATCGGGTTGCTTTCTTT	CASSLGPTGPNRVAFF	NA	TRBJ1-1	TRBD1	TRBV7-9
TGTGCCAGCAGCGCCCAGGACAGGGAATGGAATGAGCAGTTCTTC	CASSAQDREWNEQFF	NA	TRBJ2-1	TRBD1	TRBV9
TGTGCCAGCAGCTTCAAGAGTATTTGGACTAGCGGATACCGGACAGATACGCAGTATTTT	CASSFKSIWTSGYRTDTQYF	few	TRBJ2-3	TRBD2	TRBV7-9
TGTGCCAGCAGTTTAGCGGGGAGAGGGCAGTTCTTC	CASSLAGRGQFF	NA	TRBJ2-1	NA	TRBV12-3/TRBV12-4
TGTGCCAGCAGCTTAAGCGGCGGGAACACCGGGGAGCTGTTTTTT	CASSLSGGNTGELFF	many	TRBJ2-2	NA	TRBV7-2
TGTGCCAGCAGTCTCACTCCAGGGGACACTGAAGCTTTCTTT	CASSLTPGDTEAFF	NA	TRBJ1-1	NA	TRBV27
TGTGCCAGCAGCCGGACAGGGGCGCAAGGAAATCAGCCCCAGCATTTT	CASSRTGAQGNQPQHF	NA	TRBJ1-5	TRBD1	TRBV5-4
TGTGCCAGCAGCTTAGGTCCAGGGGGAGGAGAAAAACTGTTTTTT	CASSLGPGGGEKLFF	many	TRBJ1-4	TRBD1	TRBV7-2
TGTGCCTGGAACGCAGGGCAAAAGCAGTACTTC	CAWNAGQKQYF	few	TRBJ2-7	NA	TRBV30
TGTGCCAGCACCCCGCGTGAGGAATTCTACAATGAGCAGTTCTTC	CASTPREEFYNEQFF	few	TRBJ2-1	NA	TRBV6-2/TRBV6-3
TGTGCCAGCAGCTTGGGACTTATTTCCTACGAGCAGTACTTC	CASSLGLISYEQYF	NA	TRBJ2-7	NA	TRBV7-2
TGTGCCAGCAGCCCGCGGACAGGGAGCGATCAGCCCCAGCATTTT	CASSPRTGSDQPQHF	many	TRBJ1-5	TRBD1	TRBV6-2/TRBV6-3
TGTGCCAGCAGTGTACCCGGGACTAGCGCATCGAACACCGGGGAGCTGTTTTTT	CASSVPGTSASNTGELFF	few	TRBJ2-2	TRBD2	TRBV6-1
TGTGCCAGTAGTATAGGTGCGAGCGGGAGCTCCTACAATGAGCAGTTCTTC	CASSIGASGSSYNEQFF	NA	TRBJ2-1	TRBD2	TRBV19
TGTGCCTGGAGTTTCACCGGGGAGCTGTTTTTT	CAWSFTGELFF	once	TRBJ2-2	NA	TRBV30
TGTGCCAGCAGTTACTCGGTGGGACAGTTACACAATGAGCAGTTCTTC	CASSYSVGQLHNEQFF	many	TRBJ2-1	TRBD1	TRBV6-5
TGTGCCAGCACCTTTCCGGGAGGCACAGATACGCAGTATTTT	CASTFPGGTDTQYF	few	TRBJ2-3	NA	TRBV7-9
TGTGCCAGCAGCCCCTTGACAGGGGCCGGGAACACTGAAGCTTTCTTT	CASSPLTGAGNTEAFF	NA	TRBJ1-1	TRBD1	TRBV3-1
TGTGCCAGCAGTGAATCCCCGGATACCTACAATGAGCAGTTCTTC	CASSESPDTYNEQFF	NA	TRBJ2-1	NA	TRBV6-4
TGTGCCAGCAGCTTAGGCGCGGACTTGAAAGAGACCCAGTACTTC	CASSLGADLKETQYF	many	TRBJ2-5	NA	TRBV7-3
TGTGCCAGCAGCCAGACTAGCGGGAGTGCAGATACGCAGTATTTT	CASSQTSGSADTQYF	many	TRBJ2-3	TRBD2	TRBV7-2
TGTGCCAGTAATCATCCTGCCGCAGGGGGCGATGGCTACACCTTC	CASNHPAAGGDGYTF	NA	TRBJ1-2	TRBD1	TRBV19
TGTGCCAGCACCTTACAGGGCGAGGAGCAGTACTTC	CASTLQGEEQYF	many	TRBJ2-7	NA	TRBV12-3/TRBV12-4
TGTGCCAGCAGCACACAGGGGAGGAATGAGCAGTTCTTC	CASSTQGRNEQFF	many	TRBJ2-1	NA	TRBV7-6
TGTGCCAGCAGCGAACTACCGACAGGGTCTAATTCACCCCTCCACTTT	CASSELPTGSNSPLHF	few	TRBJ1-6	TRBD1	TRBV7-2
TGTGCCAGCAGCATGACTAATTACGAGCAGTACTTC	CASSMTNYEQYF	many	TRBJ2-7	NA	TRBV7-8
TGTGCCAGCAGTCCCCGCATTGGCTATGGCTACACCTTC	CASSPRIGYGYTF	few	TRBJ1-2	NA	TRBV28
TGCAGTGCAAAGGAGCGACTAGCCGCAGATACGCAGTATTTT	CSAKERLAADTQYF	NA	TRBJ2-3	TRBD2	TRBV20-1
TGTGCCACAAGGGACAGGGGGCACACCGGGGAGCTGTTTTTT	CATRDRGHTGELFF	few	TRBJ2-2	TRBD1	TRBV24-1
TGTGCCAGCTCCCTTATCGGTACTAGCGGGAGCCGTTCCTACGAGCAGTACTTC	CASSLIGTSGSRSYEQYF	NA	TRBJ2-7	TRBD2	TRBV7-2
TGTGCCAGCAGTTGGGAAGACAGGGGGCAAGGTGGCTACACCTTC	CASSWEDRGQGGYTF	few	TRBJ1-2	TRBD1	TRBV6-2/TRBV6-3
TGTGCCAGCAGCGGAACTAGCGGGAGCGGGCGAGAGACCCAGTACTTC	CASSGTSGSGRETQYF	few	TRBJ2-5	TRBD2	TRBV7-2
TGTGCCAGCAGCCGCGGGACTAGCGGGAGGGATGAGCAGTTCTTC	CASSRGTSGRDEQFF	many	TRBJ2-1	TRBD2	TRBV28
TGTGCCAGCAGCGTAGCACCGCGACAATACAATGAGCAGTTCTTC	CASSVAPRQYNEQFF	NA	TRBJ2-1	NA	TRBV9
TGTGCCAGCAGCCGGAGTTGGAACTATGGCTACACCTTC	CASSRSWNYGYTF	few	TRBJ1-2	NA	TRBV27
TGTGCCAGTTCAGGGAGGAGAACTTCCTCTGGAAACACCATATATTTT	CASSGRRTSSGNTIYF	NA	TRBJ1-3	NA	TRBV19
TGTGCCAGCAGTGTAGGGGGGGGCAACCCTGAAGCTTTCTTT	CASSVGGGNPEAFF	few	TRBJ1-1	NA	TRBV25-1
TGTGCCAGCAGCTTACGGAGGGACATTCAGTACTTC	CASSLRRDIQYF	NA	TRBJ2-4	NA	TRBV7-8
TGTGCCAGTAGTTCTGGACTAGCAACGGAGACCCAGTACTTC	CASSSGLATETQYF	many	TRBJ2-5	TRBD2	TRBV19
TGTGCCAGCAGCTATATTACAGGGGAGCAGTACTTC	CASSYITGEQYF	many	TRBJ2-7	NA	TRBV7-2
TGTGCCAGCAGCTCTAGCGGGAGGGCCGGGTACGAGCAGTACTTC	CASSSSGRAGYEQYF	many	TRBJ2-7	TRBD2	TRBV5-5
TGTGCCAGCGGAGGACAGGACGTAAGCTCTGGGGCCAACGTCCTGACTTTC	CASGGQDVSSGANVLTF	NA	TRBJ2-6	TRBD1	TRBV28
TGTGCCAGTAGTATAGTGCAGGCCAGCAATCAGCCCCAGCATTTT	CASSIVQASNQPQHF	few	TRBJ1-5	NA	TRBV19
TGTGCCAGCAGTTACTACCGACAGGGAGGCTATGGCTACACCTTC	CASSYYRQGGYGYTF	few	TRBJ1-2	TRBD1	TRBV6-2/TRBV6-3
TGTGCCAGTAGTACAGCTGACAGGAATGGTTCCGGCTCCTATAATTCACCCCTCCACTTT	CASSTADRNGSGSYNSPLHF	few	TRBJ1-6	NA	TRBV19